What follows describes a single T cell receptor beta chain. It was during active infection that Seattle patients were enrolled and then longitudinally followed. CDR1 and CDR2 from the germline V gene are MDHEN and SYDVKM. The CDR3 runs 17 residues. Trimming took off 5 bases at V and 5 bases at J, with 25 bases between the two ends. This specimen comes from a study of blood T cell repertoires in COVID-19. Study-wide context: Samples came from the United States, Italy and Spain, spanning acute and convalescent COVID-19. PBMCs, B-cell-depleted T cells, or T cells were the source of the cDNA or gDNA that made up the material.

In the authors' workflow: Using reference gene primer amplification, nucleated cell counts were estimated. Clones were read by immunoSEQ multiplex PCR, and TCRdb kept only the in-frame ones, dropping some. That table furnishes V, J and clone size, whereas the DNA furnished D and trimming. In the table there are roughly 250,000 clones, about nine tenths of which are singletons. The V and J genes are TRBV28 and TRBJ2-7; maybe TRBD2 (6 bases). The receptor comes from a person under 35 with COVID-19, enrolled during active disease. Sequencing was carried out using peripheral blood. For the CDR3, the DNA is TGTGCCAGCAGTGCCCTATCGGGAGACAAAATCGGAGACGAGCAGTACTTC. As protein: CASSALSGDKIGDEQYF.